The 11 T cell receptor beta chains presented below share a single source sample, sequenced in a study of radiation and T cells in renal cell carcinoma. The method was immunoSEQ multiplex PCR; TCRdb's version includes in-frame clones alone and lacks a portion of them. The sample contains approximately 51,000 clones, 65% to 90% of which appear only once. The time point: baseline pretreatment blood. Treatment given: 15 Gy SBRT to primary tumor, nephrectomy 4 weeks later. Specimen: blood, collected from a patient whose treatment included radiotherapy and nephrectomy. Every receptor here comes from a woman in her seventies with renal cell carcinoma.

The rearrangement links TRBV30 to TRBJ1-6, with 7 bases identical to TRBD1. Germline CDR1 is GTSNPN and CDR2 is SVGIG (reference sequence). The CDR3 runs 13 residues. V dropped 4 bases and J dropped 5; count of bases not matched to a gene: 2. The DNA of the CDR3 is TGTGCCTGGAATACAGGGGATAATTCACCCCTCCACTTT. This sequence encodes CAWNTGDNSPLHF.

CDR3 loop: CASSPVRETQYF. The CDR3 bases are TGTGCCAGCTCACCGGTTCGGGAGACCCAGTACTTC. The chain employs TRBV18 and TRBJ2-5, with unresolved D. V was pared by 3 bases and J by 5 bases, with 7 bases between. CDR1 KGHSH and CDR2 LQKENI come from the germline V gene. The CDR3 is 12 amino acids.

The rearrangement joins TRBV29-1 to TRBJ1-1; 9 positions agree with TRBD1. The germline gives CDR1 SQVTM, CDR2 ANQGSEA. With 6 bases clipped from V and 4 bases from J, the junction kept 6 bases outside the gene matches. This CDR3 is 13 amino acids long. For the CDR3, the DNA is TGCAGCGTGCACAGGGGGCTGTGCACTGAAGCTTTCTTT. As protein: CSVHRGLCTEAFF.

This clone has only one observation. The chain carries TRBV7-6 and TRBJ2-2; D gene uncertain. Trimming shortened V by 8 bases and J by 2 bases, and 6 bases separated the two germline ends. Per the germline V gene, CDR1 is SGHVS and CDR2 is FNYEAQ. The CDR3 sequence is 12 residues long. CDR3 in amino acids: CASGPNTGELFF. The CDR3 DNA follows: TGTGCCAGCGGTCCAAACACCGGGGAGCTGTTTTTT.

The CDR3 DNA follows: TGTGCCAGCAGCTCTACTATTCCGAGCTCCTACAATGAGCAGTTCTTC. Its translation: CASSSTIPSSYNEQFF. This sequence joins TRBV11-2 and TRBJ2-1; D remains unclear. The V and J ends lost 4 bases and 0 bases respectively, with 13 bases between them. There are 16 residues in the CDR3. Germline V gives CDR1 SGHAT, CDR2 FQNNGV.

The chain couples TRBV5-6 to TRBJ2-3; maybe TRBD1 (6 bases). CDR3 size: 15 residues. Trimming removed 0 bases at V and 2 bases at J, with 10 bases between. Germline V gene data show CDR1 as SGHDT and CDR2 as YYEEEE. CDR3 loop: CASSLVGQPTDTQYF. The CDR3 region has the DNA TGTGCCAGCAGCTTGGTTGGACAGCCCACAGATACGCAGTATTTT.

The genes are TRBV4-2 and TRBJ1-3; D not resolved. In germline, CDR1 is LGHNA, CDR2 YNFKEQ. Deletions cut 0 bases from V and 2 bases from J, with 11 bases between. This CDR3 region has 16 residues. CDR3 sequence reads: CASSQDFMVAGNTIYF. The CDR3, as DNA: TGTGCCAGCAGCCAAGATTTCATGGTGGCTGGAAACACCATATATTTT.

This clone was counted once. The genes are TRBV6-5 and TRBJ1-4; D is ambiguous. Germline-derived CDR1 and CDR2 are MNHEY and SVGAGI. This CDR3 is 14 amino acids long. Trimming stripped 5 bases from V and 5 bases from J, with 12 bases between. The CDR3 is CASSLQRSNEKLFF. The DNA for the CDR3 is TGTGCCAGCAGTCTACAGAGGTCGAATGAAAAACTGTTTTTT.

A single count supports this clone. This chain joins TRBV30 and TRBJ2-7; TRBD1 aligns across 8 bases. The germline V gene encodes CDR1 GTSNPN and CDR2 SVGIG (reference sequence). This CDR3 comprises 15 residues. V was pared by 0 bases and J by 9 bases, with 13 bases of the junction left unmatched. The CDR3 spells CAWSVGTGLYEGQYF. The CDR3 nucleotides are TGTGCCTGGAGTGTGGGGACAGGCCTCTACGAAGGGCAGTACTTC.

The V gene is TRBV7-9, the J gene TRBJ2-1; D may be TRBD1 (6 bases). With 6 bases removed from V and 8 bases from J, the gap between germline ends came to 17 bases. The CDR3 runs to 14 residues. Germline loops: CDR1 SEHNR, CDR2 FQNEAQ (reference sequence). The CDR3 spells CASSTIRPGDEQFF. The DNA for the CDR3 is TGTGCCAGCAGTACAATCCGACCAGGGGATGAGCAGTTCTTC. Variable domain in full (rest from reference TRBV7-9 and TRBJ2-1): DTGVSQNPRHKITKRGQNVTFRCDPISEHNRLYWYRQTLGQGPEFLTYFQNEAQLEKSRLLSDRFSAERPKGSFSTLEIQRTEQGDSAMYLCASSTIRPGDEQFFGPGTRLTVL.

This chain connects TRBV29-1 to TRBJ2-2; the D is unclear. The CDR3 is 12 residues long. The V gene's germline CDR1 is SQVTM and CDR2 ANQGSEA. V was shortened by 7 bases and J by 0 bases, with 6 bases between the two germline ends. The CDR3 loop reads CSAGANTGELFF. The CDR3 DNA follows: TGCAGCGCCGGTGCGAACACCGGGGAGCTGTTTTTT.